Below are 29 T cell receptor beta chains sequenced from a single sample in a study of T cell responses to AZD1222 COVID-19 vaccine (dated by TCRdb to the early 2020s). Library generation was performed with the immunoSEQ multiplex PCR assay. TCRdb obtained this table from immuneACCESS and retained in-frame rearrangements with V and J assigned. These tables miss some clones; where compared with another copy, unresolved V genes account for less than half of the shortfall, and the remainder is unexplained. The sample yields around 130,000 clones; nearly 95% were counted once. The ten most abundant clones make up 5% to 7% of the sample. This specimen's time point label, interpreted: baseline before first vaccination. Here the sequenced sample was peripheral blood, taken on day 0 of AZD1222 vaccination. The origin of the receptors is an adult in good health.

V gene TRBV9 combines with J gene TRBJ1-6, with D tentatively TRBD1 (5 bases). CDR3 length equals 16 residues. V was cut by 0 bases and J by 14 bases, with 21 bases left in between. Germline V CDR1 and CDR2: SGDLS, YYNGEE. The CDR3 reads CASSVGPGPLEGSLHF. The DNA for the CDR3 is TGTGCCAGCAGCGTAGGGCCAGGGCCTCTTGAGGGGTCCCTCCACTTT.

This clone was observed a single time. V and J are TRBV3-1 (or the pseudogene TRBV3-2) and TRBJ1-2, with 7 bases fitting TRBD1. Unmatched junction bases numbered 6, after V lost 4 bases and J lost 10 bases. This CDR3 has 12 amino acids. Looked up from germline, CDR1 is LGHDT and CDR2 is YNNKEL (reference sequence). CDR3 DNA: TGTGCCAGCAGCCGGGGGGACAGTCACTACACCTTC. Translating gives CASSRGDSHYTF.

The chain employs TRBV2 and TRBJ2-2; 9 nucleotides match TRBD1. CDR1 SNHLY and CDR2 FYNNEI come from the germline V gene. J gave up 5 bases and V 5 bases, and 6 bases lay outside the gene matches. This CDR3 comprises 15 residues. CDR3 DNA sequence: TGTGCCAGCAGTCCCCGGACAGGGGCTACCGGGGAGCTGTTTTTT. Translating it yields CASSPRTGATGELFF.

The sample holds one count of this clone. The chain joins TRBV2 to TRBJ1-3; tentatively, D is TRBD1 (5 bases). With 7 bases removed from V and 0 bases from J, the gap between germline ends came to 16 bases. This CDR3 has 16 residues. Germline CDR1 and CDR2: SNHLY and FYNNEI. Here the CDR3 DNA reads TGTGCCAGCACCGAAGACAGCGAAAGCTCTGGAAACACCATATATTTT. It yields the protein CASTEDSESSGNTIYF.

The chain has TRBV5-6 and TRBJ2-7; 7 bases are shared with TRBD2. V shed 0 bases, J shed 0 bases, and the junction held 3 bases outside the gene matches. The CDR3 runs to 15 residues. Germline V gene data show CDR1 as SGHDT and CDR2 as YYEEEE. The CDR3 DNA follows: TGTGCCAGCAGCTTGGTTGCGGGAGCCTCCTACGAGCAGTACTTC. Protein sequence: CASSLVAGASYEQYF.

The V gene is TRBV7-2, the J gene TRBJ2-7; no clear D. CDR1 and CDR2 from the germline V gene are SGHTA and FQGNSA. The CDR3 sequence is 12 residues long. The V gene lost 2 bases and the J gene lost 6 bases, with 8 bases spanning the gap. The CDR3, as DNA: TGTGCCAGCAGCTTATATCCCTCCGAGCAGTACTTC. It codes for CASSLYPSEQYF.

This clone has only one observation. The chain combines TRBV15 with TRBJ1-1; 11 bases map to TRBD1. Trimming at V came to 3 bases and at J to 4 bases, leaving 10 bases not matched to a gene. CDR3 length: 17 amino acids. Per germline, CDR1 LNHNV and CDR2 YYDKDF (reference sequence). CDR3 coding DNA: TGTGCCACCAGCAGGAAGGACAGGGGGCGCCGGGTCACTGAAGCTTTCTTT. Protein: CATSRKDRGRRVTEAFF. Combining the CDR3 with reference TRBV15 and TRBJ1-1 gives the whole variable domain DAMVIQNPRYQVTQFGKPVTLSCSQTLNHNVMYWYQQKSSQAPKLLFHYYDKDFNNEADTPDNFQSRRPNTSFCFLDIRSPGLGDTAMYLCATSRKDRGRRVTEAFFGQGTRLTVV.

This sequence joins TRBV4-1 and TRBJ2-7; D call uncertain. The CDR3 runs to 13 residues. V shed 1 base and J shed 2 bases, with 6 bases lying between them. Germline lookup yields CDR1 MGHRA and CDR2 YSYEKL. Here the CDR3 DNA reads TGCGCCAGCAGCCAAGGTTCGGCCTACGAGCAGTACTTC. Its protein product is CASSQGSAYEQYF.

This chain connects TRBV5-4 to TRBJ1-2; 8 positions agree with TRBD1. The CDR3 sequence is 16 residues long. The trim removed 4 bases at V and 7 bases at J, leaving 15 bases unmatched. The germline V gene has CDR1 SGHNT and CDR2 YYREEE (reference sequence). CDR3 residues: CASSPELGQGAGGYTF. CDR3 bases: TGTGCCAGCAGCCCGGAATTAGGGCAGGGGGCTGGTGGCTACACCTTC.

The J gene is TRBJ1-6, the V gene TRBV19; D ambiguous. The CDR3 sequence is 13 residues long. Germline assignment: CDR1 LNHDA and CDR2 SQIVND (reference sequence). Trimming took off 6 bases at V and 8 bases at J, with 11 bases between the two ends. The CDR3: CASSLSLHSPLHF. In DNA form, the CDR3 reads TGTGCCAGTAGCCTAAGCTTACATTCACCCCTCCACTTT.

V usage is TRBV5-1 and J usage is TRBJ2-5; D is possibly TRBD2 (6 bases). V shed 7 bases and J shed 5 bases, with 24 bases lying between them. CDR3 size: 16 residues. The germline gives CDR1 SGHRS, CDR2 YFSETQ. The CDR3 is CASGRQGLLVGETQYF. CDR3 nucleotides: TGCGCCAGCGGCCGACAAGGACTATTGGTGGGGGAGACCCAGTACTTC.

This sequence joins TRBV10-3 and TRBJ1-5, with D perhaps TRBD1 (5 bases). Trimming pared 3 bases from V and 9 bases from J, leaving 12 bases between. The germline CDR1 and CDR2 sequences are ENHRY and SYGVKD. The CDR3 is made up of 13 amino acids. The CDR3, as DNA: TGTGCCATCAGTGAAGTCGGGAGGGGGCCCCAGCATTTT. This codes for CAISEVGRGPQHF.

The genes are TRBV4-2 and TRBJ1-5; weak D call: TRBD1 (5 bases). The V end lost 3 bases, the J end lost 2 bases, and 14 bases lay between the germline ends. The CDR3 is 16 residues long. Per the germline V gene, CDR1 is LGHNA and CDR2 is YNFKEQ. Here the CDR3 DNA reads TGTGCCAGCAGCCATGAGTTAGGAGGGGGCAATCAGCCCCAGCATTTT. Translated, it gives CASSHELGGGNQPQHF.

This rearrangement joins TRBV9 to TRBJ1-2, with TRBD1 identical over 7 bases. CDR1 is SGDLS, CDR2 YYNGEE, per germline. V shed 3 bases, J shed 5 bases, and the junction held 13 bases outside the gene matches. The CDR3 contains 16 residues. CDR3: CASSARTGRKGYGYTF. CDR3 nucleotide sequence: TGTGCCAGCAGCGCCCGGACAGGACGGAAAGGATATGGCTACACCTTC.

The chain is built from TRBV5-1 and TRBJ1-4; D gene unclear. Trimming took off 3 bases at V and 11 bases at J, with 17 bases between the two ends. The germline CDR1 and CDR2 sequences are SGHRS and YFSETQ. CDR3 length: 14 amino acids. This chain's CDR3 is CASSSDNLSWKLFF. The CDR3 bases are TGCGCCAGCAGCTCCGATAACCTGAGTTGGAAACTGTTTTTT. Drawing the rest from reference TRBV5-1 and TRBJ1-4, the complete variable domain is KAGVTQTPRYLIKTRGQQVTLSCSPISGHRSVSWYQQTPGQGLQFLFEYFSETQRNKGNFPGRFSGRQFSNSRSEMNVSTLELGDSALYLCASSSDNLSWKLFFGSGTQLSVL.

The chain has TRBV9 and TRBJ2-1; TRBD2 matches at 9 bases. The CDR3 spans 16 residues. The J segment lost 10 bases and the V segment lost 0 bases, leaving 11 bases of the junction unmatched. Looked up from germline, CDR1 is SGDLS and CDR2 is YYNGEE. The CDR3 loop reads CASSVGLAALVEEQFF. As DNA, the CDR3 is TGTGCCAGCAGCGTAGGACTAGCGGCCTTAGTCGAGGAGCAGTTCTTC. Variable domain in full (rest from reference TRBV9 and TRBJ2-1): DSGVTQTPKHLITATGQRVTLRCSPRSGDLSVYWYQQSLDQGLQFLIQYYNGEERAKGNILERFSAQQFPDLHSELNLSSLELGDSALYFCASSVGLAALVEEQFFGPGTRLTVL.

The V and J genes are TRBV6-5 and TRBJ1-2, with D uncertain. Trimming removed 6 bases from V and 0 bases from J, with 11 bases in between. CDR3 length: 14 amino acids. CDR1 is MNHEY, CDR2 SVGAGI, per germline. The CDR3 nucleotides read TGTGCCAGCAGGGATGCGACCTCTAACTATGGCTACACCTTC. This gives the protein CASRDATSNYGYTF.

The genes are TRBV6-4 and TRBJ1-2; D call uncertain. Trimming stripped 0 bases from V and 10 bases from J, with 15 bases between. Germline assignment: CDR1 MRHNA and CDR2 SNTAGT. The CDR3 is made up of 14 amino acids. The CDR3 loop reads CASSDSRGFGIYTF. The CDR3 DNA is TGTGCCAGCAGTGACTCGAGAGGGTTCGGGATCTACACCTTC.

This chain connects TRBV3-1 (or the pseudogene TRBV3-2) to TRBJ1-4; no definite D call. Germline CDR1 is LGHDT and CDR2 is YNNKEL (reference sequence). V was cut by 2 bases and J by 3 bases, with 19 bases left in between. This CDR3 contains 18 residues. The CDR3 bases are TGTGCCAGCAGCCAAACCCCCGGGAGCGGCGGGGCTAATGAAAAACTGTTTTTT. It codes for CASSQTPGSGGANEKLFF.

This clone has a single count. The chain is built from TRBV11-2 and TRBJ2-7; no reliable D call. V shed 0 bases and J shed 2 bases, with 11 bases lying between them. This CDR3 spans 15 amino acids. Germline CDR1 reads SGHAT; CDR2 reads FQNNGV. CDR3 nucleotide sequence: TGTGCCAGCAGCTTAGATCGGGCTAGAGCCTACGAGCAGTACTTC. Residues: CASSLDRARAYEQYF.

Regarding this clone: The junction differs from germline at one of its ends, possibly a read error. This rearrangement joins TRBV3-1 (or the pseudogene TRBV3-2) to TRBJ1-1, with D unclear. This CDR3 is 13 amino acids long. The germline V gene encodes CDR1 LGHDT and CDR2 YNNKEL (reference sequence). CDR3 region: CASSQDWMAPRGF. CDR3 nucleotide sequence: TGTGCCAGCAGCCAAGATTGGATGGCCCCCCGGGGTTTT.

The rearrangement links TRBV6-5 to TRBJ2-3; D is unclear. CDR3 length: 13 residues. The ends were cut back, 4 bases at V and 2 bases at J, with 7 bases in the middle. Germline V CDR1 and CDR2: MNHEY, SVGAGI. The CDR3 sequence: CASSFSYTDTQYF. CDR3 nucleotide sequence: TGTGCCAGCAGTTTTTCTTACACAGATACGCAGTATTTT.

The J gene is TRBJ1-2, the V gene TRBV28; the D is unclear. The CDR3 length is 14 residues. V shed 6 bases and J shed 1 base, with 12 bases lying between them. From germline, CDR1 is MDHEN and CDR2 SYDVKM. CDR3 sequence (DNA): TGTGCCAGCAGCTACCGACGGAATAACTATGGCTACACCTTC. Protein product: CASSYRRNNYGYTF.

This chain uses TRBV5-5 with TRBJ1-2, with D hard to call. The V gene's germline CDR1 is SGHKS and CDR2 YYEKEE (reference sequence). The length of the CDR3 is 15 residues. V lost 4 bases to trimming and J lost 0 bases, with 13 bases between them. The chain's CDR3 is CASSHRSSPNYGYTF. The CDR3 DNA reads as TGTGCCAGCAGCCATAGGAGCTCCCCTAACTATGGCTACACCTTC.

CDR3: CASSPHTRDFGELFF. In nucleotides, the CDR3 is TGTGCCAGCAGTCCACACACCCGGGACTTCGGGGAGCTGTTTTTT. The chain uses TRBV28 and TRBJ2-2, with TRBD2 as a possible D gene (6 bases). Per the germline V gene, CDR1 is MDHEN and CDR2 is SYDVKM. V was clipped by 5 bases and J by 7 bases, with 17 bases between them. The CDR3 is 15 amino acids.

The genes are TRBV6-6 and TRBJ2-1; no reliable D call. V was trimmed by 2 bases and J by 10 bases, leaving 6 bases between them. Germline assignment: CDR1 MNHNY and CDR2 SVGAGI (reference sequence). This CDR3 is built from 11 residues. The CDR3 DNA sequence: TGTGCCAGCAGTTACGGGGTAGAGCAGTTCTTC. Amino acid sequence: CASSYGVEQFF.

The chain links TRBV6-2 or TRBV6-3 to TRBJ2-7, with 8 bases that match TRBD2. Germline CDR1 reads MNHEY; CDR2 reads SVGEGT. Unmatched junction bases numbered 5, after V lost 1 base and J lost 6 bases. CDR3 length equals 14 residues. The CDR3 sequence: CASSYFAGGSEQYF. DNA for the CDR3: TGTGCCAGCAGTTACTTTGCGGGAGGAAGCGAGCAGTACTTC.

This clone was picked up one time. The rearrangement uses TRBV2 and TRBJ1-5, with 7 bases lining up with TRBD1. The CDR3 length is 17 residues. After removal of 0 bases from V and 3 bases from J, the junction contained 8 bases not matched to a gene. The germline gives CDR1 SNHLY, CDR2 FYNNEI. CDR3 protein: CASSEAKGARHNQPQHF. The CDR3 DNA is TGTGCCAGCAGTGAAGCGAAGGGGGCGAGACACAATCAGCCCCAGCATTTT.

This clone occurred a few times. The CDR3 nucleotides are TGTGCCAGCAGCCTTCGTATTGGACAGGGACGTTCCGAGCAGTACTTC. Translated: CASSLRIGQGRSEQYF. This chain connects TRBV11-2 to TRBJ2-7, with 8 bases matching TRBD1. Looked up from germline, CDR1 is SGHAT and CDR2 is FQNNGV. This CDR3 contains 16 residues. V lost 5 bases to trimming and J lost 6 bases; unmatched junction nucleotides: 15. The whole variable domain, filled in from reference TRBV11-2 and TRBJ2-7, reads EAGVAQSPRYKIIEKRQSVAFWCNPISGHATLYWYQQILGQGPKLLIQFQNNGVVDDSQLPKDRFSAERLKGVDSTLKIQPAKLEDSAVYLCASSLRIGQGRSEQYFGPGTRLTVT.